These 5 T cell receptor beta chains were sequenced from one sample in a study of T cell responses to AZD1222 COVID-19 vaccine (dated by TCRdb to about 2021). Per the publication, the time point label means: baseline before first vaccination. The library relied on the immunoSEQ multiplex PCR assay. This immuneACCESS table, as held by TCRdb, lists in-frame sequences with V and J called but not all clones. Of the missing ones, under half trace to an unresolved V gene in checked studies; the others have no known cause. Here the sample has roughly 120,000 clones; 80% to 95% occur a single time. Clones ranked in the top ten supply 11% to 15% of the sample. Sequenced material: peripheral blood, taken on day 0 of AZD1222 vaccination. These receptors came from an adult in good health.

As regards this clone: Other DNA sequences within the sample encode an identical CDR3. CDR3 bases: TGTGCCAGCAGCAAAGGTCAGCCCCAGCATTTT. The encoded protein is CASSKGQPQHF. The chain uses TRBV21-1 and TRBJ1-5. TRBV21-1 represents a pseudogene. The CDR3 extends over 11 amino acids.

DNA for the CDR3: TGTGCCAGCAGCCTGGACGGCCACAATCAGCCCCAGCATTTT. This gives the protein CASSLDGHNQPQHF. This chain joins TRBV5-4 and TRBJ1-5; D is uncertain. Germline V gene lookup returns CDR1 SGHNT and CDR2 YYREEE (reference sequence). This CDR3 comprises 14 residues. V was pared by 4 bases and J by 3 bases, with 11 bases between.

CDR3 coding DNA: TGTGCCATCAGGGAAGGTAGCTATGGCTACACCTTC. Its protein is CAIREGSYGYTF. The chain has TRBV10-3 and TRBJ1-2; no reliable D call. The germline V gene encodes CDR1 ENHRY and CDR2 SYGVKD. V lost 6 bases and J 4 bases, leaving 9 bases between the germline ends. The CDR3 sequence is 12 residues long.

The V and J genes are TRBV9 and TRBJ1-5; the match to TRBD1 covers 11 bases. Per the germline V gene, CDR1 is SGDLS and CDR2 is YYNGEE. There are 15 residues in the CDR3. V lost 3 bases, J lost 6 bases, and 5 bases stayed unmatched. The CDR3 DNA is TGTGCCAGCAGCGCAGGACAGGGGGCGGGTCAGCCCCAGCATTTT. This codes for CASSAGQGAGQPQHF.

This chain links TRBV4-3 with TRBJ2-3; 8 nucleotides agree with TRBD1. CDR3 size: 15 residues. CDR1 is LGHNA and CDR2 is YSLEER in the germline V gene. The V and J ends lost 4 bases and 10 bases, in that order; junction bases with no gene match: 13. The CDR3 DNA sequence: TGCGCCAGCAGCCCCAGGGGGCGCGATGCAAGTGCGCAGTATTTT. As protein: CASSPRGRDASAQYF.